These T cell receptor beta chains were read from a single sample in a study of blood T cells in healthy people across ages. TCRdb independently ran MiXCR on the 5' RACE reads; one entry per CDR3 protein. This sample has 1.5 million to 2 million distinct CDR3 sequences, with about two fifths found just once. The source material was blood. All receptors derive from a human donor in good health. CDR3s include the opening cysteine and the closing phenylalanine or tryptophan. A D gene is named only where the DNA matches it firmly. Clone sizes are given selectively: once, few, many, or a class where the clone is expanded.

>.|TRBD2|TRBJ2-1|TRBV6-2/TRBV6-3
CASGQTSGGPNEQFF
TGTGCCAGCGGACAGACTAGCGGGGGCCCCAATGAGCAGTTCTTC
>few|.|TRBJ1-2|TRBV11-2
CASSFGHRTRRDYGYTF
TGTGCCAGCAGCTTTGGGCATAGGACAAGGAGGGACTATGGCTACACCTTC
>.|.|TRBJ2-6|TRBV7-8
CASSSSGTGASGANVLTF
TGTGCCAGCAGCTCATCCGGGACGGGGGCCTCTGGGGCCAACGTCCTGACTTTC
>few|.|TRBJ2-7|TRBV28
CASSLGSSSRLREQYF
TGTGCCAGCAGTTTGGGGTCGAGTTCCCGACTCCGCGAGCAGTACTTC
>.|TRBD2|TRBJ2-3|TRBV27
CASSLFSLAGATDTQYF
TGTGCCAGCAGTTTATTTAGCCTAGCGGGGGCCACAGATACGCAGTATTTT
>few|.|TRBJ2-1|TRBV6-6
CASSYDRAPPGFF
TGTGCCAGCAGTTACGATCGGGCCCCTCCTGGGTTCTTC
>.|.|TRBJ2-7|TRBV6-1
CASRGRTSAYEQYF
TGTGCCAGCAGGGGACGGACTTCCGCCTACGAGCAGTACTTC
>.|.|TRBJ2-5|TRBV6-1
CASSEAEDSQETQYF
TGTGCCAGCAGTGAAGCCGAGGACAGCCAAGAGACCCAGTACTTC
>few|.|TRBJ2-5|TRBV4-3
CASSQDLRRDKYF
TGCGCCAGCAGCCAAGATCTTCGACGGGACAAGTACTTC
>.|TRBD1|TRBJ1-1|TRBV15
CATSRDWDRNTEAFF
TGTGCCACCAGCAGAGATTGGGACAGAAACACTGAAGCTTTCTTT
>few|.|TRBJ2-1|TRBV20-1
CSARARTTSSYNEQFF
TGCAGTGCTAGAGCCAGGACCACGAGCTCCTACAATGAGCAGTTCTTC
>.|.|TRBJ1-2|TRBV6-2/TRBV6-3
CAGSYSKTGDYGYTF
TGTGCCGGCAGTTACTCGAAGACTGGGGACTATGGCTACACCTTC
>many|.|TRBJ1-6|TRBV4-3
CASSQELRANSPLHF
TGCGCCAGCAGCCAAGAGTTGAGGGCCAATTCACCCCTCCACTTT
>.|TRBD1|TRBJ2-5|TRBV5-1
CASSLGGGDQGTQYF
TGCGCCAGCAGCTTGGGAGGGGGCGACCAAGGGACCCAGTACTTC
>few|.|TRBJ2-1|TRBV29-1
CSVTPQEISYNEQFF
TGCAGCGTTACCCCGCAGGAGATATCTTACAATGAGCAGTTCTTC
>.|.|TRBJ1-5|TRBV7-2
CASSLAMDSYQPQHF
TGTGCCAGCAGCTTAGCGATGGACAGCTATCAGCCCCAGCATTTT
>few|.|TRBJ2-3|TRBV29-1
CSVEGTESTDTQYF
TGCAGCGTTGAGGGCACAGAGAGCACAGATACGCAGTATTTT
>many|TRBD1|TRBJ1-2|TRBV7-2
CASSLVGQGNYGYTF
TGTGCCAGCAGCTTAGTGGGACAGGGCAACTATGGCTACACCTTC
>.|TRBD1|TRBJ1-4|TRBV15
CATSGQTGENEKLFF
TGTGCCACCAGCGGACAGACAGGGGAAAATGAAAAACTGTTTTTT
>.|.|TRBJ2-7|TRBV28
CAGSPTLYEQYF
TGTGCCGGCAGTCCCACCCTTTACGAGCAGTACTTC
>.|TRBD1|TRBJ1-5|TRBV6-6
CASSYSNLGQGANQPQHF
TGTGCCAGCAGTTACTCGAATCTGGGGCAGGGGGCAAATCAGCCCCAGCATTTT
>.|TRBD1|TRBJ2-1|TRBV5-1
CASSPFQGQGIYEQFF
TGCGCCAGCAGCCCTTTCCAGGGACAGGGGATCTATGAGCAGTTCTTC
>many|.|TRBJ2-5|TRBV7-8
CASSLPGTPETQYF
TGTGCCAGCAGCTTACCCGGGACCCCAGAGACCCAGTACTTC
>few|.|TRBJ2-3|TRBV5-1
CASSPFAGGRDTDTQYF
TGCGCCAGCAGTCCCTTCGCCGGTGGAAGAGACACAGATACGCAGTATTTT
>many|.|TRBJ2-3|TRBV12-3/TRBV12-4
CASSFLADTQYF
TGTGCCAGCAGTTTTTTAGCAGATACGCAGTATTTT
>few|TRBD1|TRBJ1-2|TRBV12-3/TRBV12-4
CASSLSAGGEGYTF
TGTGCCAGCAGTTTATCGGCAGGGGGCGAAGGCTACACCTTC
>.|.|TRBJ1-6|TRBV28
CASNPSGTDNSPLHF
TGTGCCAGCAACCCATCGGGGACTGATAATTCACCCCTCCACTTT
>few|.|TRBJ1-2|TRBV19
CASTPSNYGYTF
TGTGCCAGTACCCCATCTAACTATGGCTACACCTTC
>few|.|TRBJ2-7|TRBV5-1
CASSLSVGPGEQYF
TGCGCCAGCAGCTTGTCGGTGGGCCCGGGTGAGCAGTACTTC
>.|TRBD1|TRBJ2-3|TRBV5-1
CASTGTGGTDTPYF
TGCGCCAGTACCGGGACAGGGGGAACAGATACGCCGTATTTT
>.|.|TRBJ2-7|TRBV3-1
CASSQEIGRRPYEQYF
TGTGCCAGCAGCCAAGAAATCGGGCGGCGCCCCTACGAGCAGTACTTC
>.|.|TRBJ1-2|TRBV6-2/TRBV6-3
CASSETTVGYTF
TGTGCCAGCAGTGAGACGACAGTTGGCTACACCTTC
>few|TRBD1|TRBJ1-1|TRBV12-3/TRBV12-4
CASSTGTENTEAFF
TGTGCCAGCAGCACCGGGACAGAGAACACTGAAGCTTTCTTT
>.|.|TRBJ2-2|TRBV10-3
CAISFWDKTLSTGELFF
TGTGCCATCAGCTTCTGGGACAAGACATTATCCACCGGGGAGCTGTTTTTT
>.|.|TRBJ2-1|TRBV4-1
CASSQVGRFYNEQFF
TGCGCCAGCAGCCAAGTAGGGCGGTTTTACAATGAGCAGTTCTTC
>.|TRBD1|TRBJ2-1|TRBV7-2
CASSPTGGVVDEQFF
TGTGCCAGCAGCCCCACAGGGGGAGTAGTAGATGAGCAGTTCTTC
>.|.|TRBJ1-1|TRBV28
CASSSGDLNTEAFF
TGTGCCAGCAGTTCAGGGGATCTGAACACTGAAGCTTTCTTT
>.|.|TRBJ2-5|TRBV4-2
CASSRLGGTGETQYF
TGTGCCAGCAGCCGCCTCGGGGGCACAGGAGAGACCCAGTACTTC
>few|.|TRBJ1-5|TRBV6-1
CASTQGVSQPQHF
TGTGCCAGCACCCAGGGAGTAAGTCAGCCCCAGCATTTT
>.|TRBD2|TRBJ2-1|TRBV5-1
CASSAGLADYNEQFF
TGCGCCAGCAGCGCGGGACTAGCGGACTACAATGAGCAGTTCTTC
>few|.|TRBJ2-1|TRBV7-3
CASSLRRDEYNEQFF
TGTGCCAGCAGCTTAAGGCGGGATGAATACAATGAGCAGTTCTTC
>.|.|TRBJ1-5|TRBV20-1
CSARDPEQLNQPQHF
TGCAGTGCTAGAGATCCCGAGCAGCTCAATCAGCCCCAGCATTTT
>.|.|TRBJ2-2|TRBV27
CASSLSGGQSTGELFF
TGTGCCAGCAGTTTATCGGGGGGGCAGAGCACCGGGGAGCTGTTTTTT
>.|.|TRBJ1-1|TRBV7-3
CASSPRGLERNTEAFF
TGTGCCAGCAGCCCCCGGGGATTAGAAAGGAACACTGAAGCTTTCTTT
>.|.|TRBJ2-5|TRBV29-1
CSVEMAETQYF
TGCAGCGTTGAGATGGCGGAGACCCAGTACTTC
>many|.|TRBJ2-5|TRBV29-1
CSMWDGGETQYF
TGCAGCATGTGGGACGGAGGAGAGACCCAGTACTTC
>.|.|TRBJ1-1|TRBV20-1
CRVGQMNTEAFF
TGCAGGGTGGGGCAGATGAACACTGAAGCTTTCTTT
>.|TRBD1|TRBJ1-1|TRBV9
CASTRTRGDTEAFF
TGTGCCAGTACACGGACCAGGGGGGACACTGAAGCTTTCTTT
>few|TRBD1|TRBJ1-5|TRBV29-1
CSPRDRVLPNQPQHF
TGCAGCCCGCGGGACAGGGTTTTACCGAATCAGCCCCAGCATTTT
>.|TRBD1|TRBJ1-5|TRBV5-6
CASSAAGQHSNQPQHF
TGTGCCAGCAGCGCTGCGGGACAGCATAGCAATCAGCCCCAGCATTTT